Listed below are T cell receptor beta chains from one sample, sequenced in a study of blood T cell repertoires in COVID-19. Sequenced by immunoSEQ multiplex PCR; TCRdb stores in-frame clones only, minus some. The table shows roughly 100,000 clones, with 84% occurring only once. The sample consisted of peripheral blood. These receptors all stem from a man aged 55 to 69 with acute or convalescent COVID-19. Each CDR3 is given with its conserved first and last residue. D genes are given only for firm matches. Clone size, where shown, is once, few, many, or a class for clones that have expanded.

J,V,D,size,CDR3,DNA
TRBJ2-1,TRBV29-1,TRBD2,.,CSVESGGKGTSGEQFF,TGCAGCGTTGAAAGTGGGGGGAAGGGGACTAGCGGTGAGCAGTTCTTC
TRBJ2-3,TRBV6-2/TRBV6-3,TRBD2,.,CASSYPSGVNTDTQYF,TGTGCCAGCAGTTATCCTAGCGGGGTCAACACAGATACGCAGTATTTT
TRBJ1-5,TRBV24-1,.,few,CATSETDRDQPQHF,TGTGCCACCAGTGAAACGGACAGAGATCAGCCCCAGCATTTT
TRBJ2-3,TRBV6-5,.,.,CASRIYDTQYF,TGTGCCAGCAGAATCTACGATACGCAGTATTTT
TRBJ2-2,TRBV11-2,TRBD1,once,CASSPTGQVTTGELFF,TGTGCCAGCAGCCCCACGGGACAGGTGACTACCGGGGAGCTGTTTTTT
TRBJ1-4,TRBV20-1,.,.,CSASGQTPEKLFF,TGCAGTGCTAGTGGACAGACCCCTGAAAAACTGTTTTTT
TRBJ1-1,TRBV18,TRBD1,.,CASSRDRGNEAFF,TGTGCCAGCTCACGCGACAGGGGCAATGAAGCTTTCTTT
TRBJ1-2,TRBV5-4,.,.,CASSFSGTNYGYTF,TGTGCCAGCAGCTTTTCAGGTACCAACTATGGCTACACCTTC
TRBJ2-7,TRBV2,.,.,CASMIGRDYEQYF,TGTGCCAGCATGATCGGCAGGGACTACGAGCAGTACTTC
TRBJ2-7,TRBV28,.,.,CASTLTGPYEQYF,TGTGCCAGCACCCTGACAGGCCCCTACGAGCAGTACTTC
TRBJ2-5,TRBV5-1,TRBD1,.,CASSLAPRTGTQYF,TGCGCCAGCAGCTTGGCCCCCAGGACAGGGACCCAGTACTTC
TRBJ1-2,TRBV15,.,.,CATSRATDWKDYGYTF,TGTGCCACCAGCAGAGCCACGGACTGGAAGGACTATGGCTACACCTTC
TRBJ1-5,TRBV28,.,.,CASSPHSRGGVGFSNQPQHF,TGTGCCAGCAGTCCCCACTCCAGGGGTGGTGTTGGATTCAGCAATCAGCCCCAGCATTTT
TRBJ2-3,TRBV10-3,TRBD2,.,CAILTSGDTQYF,TGTGCCATCCTTACTAGCGGGGATACGCAGTATTTT
TRBJ2-3,TRBV12-3/TRBV12-4,TRBD2,.,CASSLGGVNTQYF,TGTGCCAGCAGCCTGGGGGGGGTGAATACGCAGTATTTT
TRBJ2-2,TRBV27,.,.,CASSSRFRGQELFF,TGTGCCAGCAGTTCGAGATTTAGGGGACAGGAGCTGTTTTTT
TRBJ2-4,TRBV5-8,TRBD1,.,CASSSLRTGEAKNIQYF,TGTGCCAGCAGCTCGCTTAGGACAGGAGAGGCCAAAAACATTCAGTACTTC
TRBJ2-1,TRBV28,.,.,CASSLPRPDEQFF,TGTGCCAGCAGTTTACCCCGCCCGGATGAGCAGTTCTTC
TRBJ1-1,TRBV19,.,.,CASSLTGTAEAFF,TGTGCCAGTAGCCTTACAGGAACAGCTGAAGCTTTCTTT
TRBJ2-1,TRBV5-1,TRBD2,.,CASSLGTGRASGSSQFF,TGCGCCAGCAGCCTAGGGACTGGGCGGGCTAGCGGGAGTTCTCAGTTCTTC
TRBJ2-3,TRBV4-3,TRBD2,once,CASSQTGGSGLAVTDTQYF,TGCGCCAGCAGCCAAACAGGGGGCTCGGGACTAGCGGTCACAGATACGCAGTATTTT
TRBJ2-3,TRBV7-2,.,.,CASSLAGGVGDTQYF,TGTGCCAGCAGCTTAGCAGGGGGGGTAGGAGATACGCAGTATTTT
TRBJ2-5,TRBV5-4,.,.,CASSFTEETQYF,TGTGCCAGCAGCTTTACGGAAGAGACCCAGTACTTC
TRBJ2-3,TRBV27,.,.,CASSLFGGKGSYF,TGTGCCAGCAGTTTATTCGGCGGGAAGGGATCGTATTTT
TRBJ2-1,TRBV7-9,.,.,CASSQRPPLVGEQFF,TGTGCCAGCAGCCAGAGGCCTCCTCTGGTGGGTGAGCAGTTCTTC
TRBJ1-6,TRBV28,TRBD1,.,CASSPADRVDSPLHF,TGTGCCAGCAGTCCGGCGGACAGGGTTGATTCACCCCTCCACTTT
TRBJ2-5,TRBV9,TRBD2,.,CASSVGASGSGETQYF,TGTGCCAGCAGCGTAGGAGCTAGCGGGAGTGGCGAGACCCAGTACTTC
TRBJ2-5,TRBV5-4,TRBD2,.,CASSLDMMSSGRKTQYF,TGTGCCAGCAGCTTGGATATGATGTCTAGCGGGAGAAAGACCCAGTACTTC
TRBJ1-1,TRBV12-5,.,.,CASGLARILDTEAFF,TGTGCTAGTGGTTTGGCTCGGATTCTAGACACTGAAGCTTTCTTT
TRBJ1-2,TRBV24-1,.,.,CATSAPDSGYTF,TGTGCCACCAGTGCCCCGGACTCTGGCTACACCTTC
TRBJ2-1,TRBV10-1,TRBD2,.,CASSESKGLAVNEQFF,TGCGCCAGCAGTGAGTCGAAGGGACTAGCGGTCAATGAGCAGTTCTTC
TRBJ2-3,TRBV10-1,TRBD2,.,CASSGPGLAALTDTQYF,TGCGCCAGCAGTGGTCCGGGACTAGCGGCCCTCACAGATACGCAGTATTTT
TRBJ1-1,TRBV19,.,.,CASQGDLTGQEAFF,TGTGCCAGTCAGGGCGATTTAACAGGACAGGAAGCTTTCTTT
TRBJ2-1,TRBV11-3,.,.,CASSFRDGRYNEQFF,TGTGCCAGCAGCTTTAGAGATGGTCGCTACAATGAGCAGTTCTTC
TRBJ2-2,TRBV5-4,TRBD2,few,CASSLVAGAGELFF,TGTGCCAGCAGCTTGGTGGCGGGGGCCGGGGAGCTGTTTTTT
TRBJ2-1,TRBV2,TRBD1,.,CASSRAGTDYNEQFF,TGTGCCAGCAGCCGAGCCGGGACAGACTACAATGAGCAGTTCTTC
TRBJ2-5,TRBV5-1,.,.,CASSGGTAKAETQYF,TGCGCCAGCAGCGGTGGGACTGCCAAAGCGGAGACCCAGTACTTC
TRBJ2-7,TRBV19,.,.,CATLGPSYEQYF,TGTGCCACTTTGGGGCCCTCCTACGAGCAGTACTTC
TRBJ2-2,TRBV3-1/TRBV3-2,TRBD2,.,CASSQGLAGDTGELFF,TGTGCCAGCAGCCAAGGACTAGCGGGAGATACCGGGGAGCTGTTTTTT
TRBJ2-2,TRBV11-3,.,.,CASSFAGELFF,TGTGCCAGCAGCTTCGCCGGGGAGCTGTTTTTT
TRBJ1-3,TRBV7-8,.,.,CASSQLTAGNTIYF,TGTGCCAGCAGCCAACTGACAGCAGGAAACACCATATATTTT
TRBJ1-1,TRBV11-3,.,.,CASSLTGTEAFF,TGTGCCAGCAGCTTAACGGGCACTGAAGCTTTCTTT
TRBJ2-2,TRBV24-1,TRBD2,.,CATSDVLAGEARELFF,TGTGCCACCAGTGATGTACTAGCGGGAGAGGCTAGGGAGCTGTTTTTT
TRBJ2-2,TRBV7-2,TRBD1,once,CASSVLGTAQELFF,TGTGCCAGCAGCGTGCTCGGGACAGCACAGGAGCTGTTTTTT
TRBJ2-4,TRBV15,TRBD1,.,CATSRNTGGVSYLAKNIQYF,TGTGCCACCAGCAGGAATACAGGGGGAGTATCTTATCTAGCCAAAAACATTCAGTACTTC
TRBJ2-3,TRBV6-1,.,.,CASSEQARATQYF,TGTGCCAGCAGTGAACAGGCCAGGGCCACGCAGTATTTT
TRBJ2-2,TRBV10-2,TRBD2,.,CASSEEGLAANTGELFF,TGCGCCAGCAGTGAGGAAGGACTAGCCGCGAACACCGGGGAGCTGTTTTTT
TRBJ1-2,TRBV5-1,TRBD1,.,CASSYDRGEFYGYTF,TGCGCCAGCAGCTATGACAGGGGGGAGTTCTATGGCTACACCTTC
TRBJ1-1,TRBV2,.,.,CASSEQNTEAFF,TGTGCCAGCAGCGAACAGAACACTGAAGCTTTCTTT
TRBJ2-5,TRBV5-1,TRBD1,.,CASSVGTGDQETQYF,TGCGCCAGCAGCGTGGGGACAGGGGACCAAGAGACCCAGTACTTC
TRBJ2-4,TRBV11-2,TRBD1,.,CASSSTGGIQIQYF,TGTGCCAGCAGCTCGACAGGGGGTATACAGATTCAGTACTTC
TRBJ2-1,TRBV20-1,TRBD2,.,CSASSSGDNEQFF,TGCAGTGCTAGTTCTAGCGGGGACAATGAGCAGTTCTTC
TRBJ1-2,TRBV6-5,.,.,CASSYRSRIANYGYTF,TGTGCCAGCAGTTACCGGTCCAGGATAGCTAACTATGGCTACACCTTC
TRBJ2-7,TRBV18,TRBD1,.,CASSPSGQGYYEQYF,TGTGCCAGCTCACCCTCGGGACAGGGTTACTACGAGCAGTACTTC
TRBJ1-5,TRBV6-5,TRBD1,.,CASSYRGQIDQPQHF,TGTGCCAGCAGTTACCGGGGACAGATTGATCAGCCCCAGCATTTT
TRBJ1-4,TRBV7-9,TRBD1,.,CASSTTTGEKLFF,TGTGCCAGCAGCACTACGACAGGGGAAAAACTGTTTTTT
TRBJ2-1,TRBV27,.,.,CASSLRQNNEQFF,TGTGCCAGCAGTTTGCGGCAGAACAATGAGCAGTTCTTC